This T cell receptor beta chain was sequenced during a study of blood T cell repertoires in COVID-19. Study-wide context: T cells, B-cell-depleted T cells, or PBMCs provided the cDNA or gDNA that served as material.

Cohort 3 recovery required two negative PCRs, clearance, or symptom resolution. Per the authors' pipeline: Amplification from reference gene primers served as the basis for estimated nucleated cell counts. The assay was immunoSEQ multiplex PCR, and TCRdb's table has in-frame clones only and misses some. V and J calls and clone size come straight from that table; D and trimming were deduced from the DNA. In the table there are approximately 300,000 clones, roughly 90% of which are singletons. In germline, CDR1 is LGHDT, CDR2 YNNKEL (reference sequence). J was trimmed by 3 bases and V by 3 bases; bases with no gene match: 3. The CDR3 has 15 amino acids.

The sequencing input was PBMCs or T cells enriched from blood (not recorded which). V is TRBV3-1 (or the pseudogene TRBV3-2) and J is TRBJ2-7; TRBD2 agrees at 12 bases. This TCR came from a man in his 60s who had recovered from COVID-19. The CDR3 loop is CASSHWTSGIYEQYF. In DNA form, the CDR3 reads TGTGCCAGCAGCCATTGGACTAGCGGGATCTACGAGCAGTACTTC.